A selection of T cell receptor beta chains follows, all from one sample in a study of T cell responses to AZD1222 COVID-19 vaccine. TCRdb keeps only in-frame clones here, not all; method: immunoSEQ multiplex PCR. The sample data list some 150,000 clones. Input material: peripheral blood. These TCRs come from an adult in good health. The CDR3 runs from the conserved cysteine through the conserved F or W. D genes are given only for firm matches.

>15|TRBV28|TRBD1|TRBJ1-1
TGTGCCAGCAGTGTCAGGGGGCCTAAGAACACTGAAGCTTTCTTT
CASSVRGPKNTEAFF
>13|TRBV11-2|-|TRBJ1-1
TGTGCCAGCAGCTCTGGCGGGAACACTGAAGCTTTCTTT
CASSSGGNTEAFF
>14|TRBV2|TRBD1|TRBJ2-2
TGTGCCAGCAGGGGACAGTCGAACACCGGGGAGCTGTTTTTT
CASRGQSNTGELFF
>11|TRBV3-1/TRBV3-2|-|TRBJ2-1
TGTGCCAGCAGCCATTTGTATGAGCAGTTCTTC
CASSHLYEQFF
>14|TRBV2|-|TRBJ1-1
TGTGCCAGCAGTGAAGCGGGGGGAAACACTGAAGCTTTCTTT
CASSEAGGNTEAFF
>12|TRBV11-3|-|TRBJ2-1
TGTGCCAGCAGCTTCACCTACAATGAGCAGTTCTTC
CASSFTYNEQFF
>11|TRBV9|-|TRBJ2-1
TGTGCCAGCAGCGCCCACAATGAGCAGTTCTTC
CASSAHNEQFF
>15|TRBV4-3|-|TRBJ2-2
TGCGCCAGCAGCCAAGTGAGAGGGGTCACCGGGGAGCTGTTTTTT
CASSQVRGVTGELFF
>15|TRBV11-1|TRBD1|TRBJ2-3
TGTGCCAGCAGCTCCGGGACAGGGTGGGGGGATACGCAGTATTTT
CASSSGTGWGDTQYF
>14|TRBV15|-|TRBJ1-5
TGTGCCACCGGTGGTTATGTTGGCGGTCAGCCCCAGCATTTT
CATGGYVGGQPQHF
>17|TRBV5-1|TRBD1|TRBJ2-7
TGCGCCAGCAGCTTCGGCCGGGGACAGGGGAGCTCCTACGAGCAGTACTTC
CASSFGRGQGSSYEQYF
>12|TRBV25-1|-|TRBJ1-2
TGTGCCAGCAGTGACCCCCTCTATGGCTACACCTTC
CASSDPLYGYTF
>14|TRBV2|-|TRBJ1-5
TGTGCCAGCAGCGGCGGGCAGCCGGGGCAGCCCCAGCATTTT
CASSGGQPGQPQHF
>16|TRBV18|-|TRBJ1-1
TGTGCCAGCTCACCGGTCGAGTGGGGGCAAGTGTATGAAGCTTTCTTT
CASSPVEWGQVYEAFF
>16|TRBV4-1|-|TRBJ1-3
TGCGCCAGCAGCCAACAACAGGAACCATATATGAACACCATATATTTT
CASSQQQEPYMNTIYF
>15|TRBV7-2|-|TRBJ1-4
TGTGCCAGCAGCTTAGCCACCTCAAAGGGTGAAAAACTGTTTTTT
CASSLATSKGEKLFF
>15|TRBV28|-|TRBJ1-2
TGTGCCAGCAGTCCCCTGGGGGGGACTAACTATGGCTACACCTTC
CASSPLGGTNYGYTF
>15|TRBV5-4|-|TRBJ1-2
TGTGCCAGCAGCACCGCAGATAGTTCTAACTATGGCTACACCTTC
CASSTADSSNYGYTF
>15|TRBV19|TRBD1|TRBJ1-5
TGTGCCAGTAACTTAGGACAGGGACCCAATCAGCCCCAGCATTTT
CASNLGQGPNQPQHF
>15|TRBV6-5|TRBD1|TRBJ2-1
TGTGCCAGCAAGAAGACAGGGGGCCCTGTCGATGAGCAGTTCTTC
CASKKTGGPVDEQFF
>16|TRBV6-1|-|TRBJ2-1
TGTGCCAGCAGTGAGGGTTTTGGATACGGCTACAATGAGCAGTTCTTC
CASSEGFGYGYNEQFF
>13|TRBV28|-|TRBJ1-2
TGTGCCAGCAGTTTATTTGGCGGGGTCGGCTACACCTTC
CASSLFGGVGYTF
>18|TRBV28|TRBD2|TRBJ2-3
TGTGCCAGCAGTTCCATGTCCCCAGCGGGGGGGCGAGCAGATACGCAGTATTTT
CASSSMSPAGGRADTQYF
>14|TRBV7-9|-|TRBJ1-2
TGTGCCAGCAGCCAACTGGGCGGTGGCTATGGCTACACCTTC
CASSQLGGGYGYTF
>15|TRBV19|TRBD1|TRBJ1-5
TGTGCCAGTAGGGGGGACAGGGGGCCCAATCAGCCCCAGCATTTT
CASRGDRGPNQPQHF
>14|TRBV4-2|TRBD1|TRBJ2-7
TGTGCCAGCAGCCAAGAGCAGGGGGCCTACGAGCAGTACTTC
CASSQEQGAYEQYF
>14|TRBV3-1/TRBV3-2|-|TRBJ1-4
TGTGCCAGCAGCCAACTCTCGGCTAATGAAAAACTGTTTTTT
CASSQLSANEKLFF
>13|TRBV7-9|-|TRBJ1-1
TGTGCCAGCAGCTTAACGACAGCCCTTGAAGCTTTCTTT
CASSLTTALEAFF
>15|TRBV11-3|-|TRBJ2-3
TGTGCCAGCAGCGCCCGTCAGTGGCGCACAGATACGCAGTATTTT
CASSARQWRTDTQYF
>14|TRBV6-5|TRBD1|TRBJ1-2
TGTGCCAGCAGTTACACGGACAGGGGGTATGGCTACACCTTC
CASSYTDRGYGYTF
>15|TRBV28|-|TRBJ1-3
TGTGCCAGCAGCTTGATGACAGACTCTGGAAACACCATATATTTT
CASSLMTDSGNTIYF
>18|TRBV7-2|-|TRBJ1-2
TGTGCCAGCAGCTTAACGCGGGTTCGGGTGGGGATAACCTATGGCTACACCTTC
CASSLTRVRVGITYGYTF
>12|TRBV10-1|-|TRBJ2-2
TGCGCCAGCAGTGAGAGGGCCGGGGAGCTGTTTTTT
CASSERAGELFF
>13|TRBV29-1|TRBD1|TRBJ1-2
TGCAGCGTTGGGACAGGGGGGAACTATGGCTACACCTTC
CSVGTGGNYGYTF
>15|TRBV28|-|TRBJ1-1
TGTGCCAGCAGCCCTGCGGGACTCAGGAACACTGAAGCTTTCTTT
CASSPAGLRNTEAFF
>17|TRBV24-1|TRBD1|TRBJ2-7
TGTGCCACCAGTGATTTGCAAGCCCGGGACAGGGGATACGAGCAGTACTTC
CATSDLQARDRGYEQYF
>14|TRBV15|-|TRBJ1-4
TGTGCCACCAGCAGATCAGGGGCTAATGAAAAACTGTTTTTT
CATSRSGANEKLFF
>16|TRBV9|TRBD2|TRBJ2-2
TGTGCCAGCAACCGCGGGGGGGCGCACGGCACCGGGGAGCTGTTTTTT
CASNRGGAHGTGELFF
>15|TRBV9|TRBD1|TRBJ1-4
TGTGCCAGCAGCGTAGCCACAGGGGGTTTTGAAAAACTGTTTTTT
CASSVATGGFEKLFF
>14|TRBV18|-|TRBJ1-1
TGTGCCAGCTCACAAGGCAGGGGTAACAATGAAGCTTTCTTT
CASSQGRGNNEAFF
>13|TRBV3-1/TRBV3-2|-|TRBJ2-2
TGTGCCAGCAGCCCCGGTTTGGCCGGGGAGCTGTTTTTT
CASSPGLAGELFF
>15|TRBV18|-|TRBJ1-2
TGTGCCAGCTCACCAAACGGGGGACCCCGTTATGGCTACACCTTC
CASSPNGGPRYGYTF
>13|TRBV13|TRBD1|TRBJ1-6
TGTGCCAGCAGCCCGGACAGGGGAGTTCCCCTCCACTTT
CASSPDRGVPLHF
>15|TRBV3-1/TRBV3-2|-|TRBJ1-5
TGTGCCAGCAGCCAAGGGGGTTCCCCCAATCAGCCCCAGCATTTT
CASSQGGSPNQPQHF
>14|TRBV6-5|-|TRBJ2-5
TGTGCCAGCAAGGGGCTGACAGTCCAAGAGACCCAGTACTTC
CASKGLTVQETQYF